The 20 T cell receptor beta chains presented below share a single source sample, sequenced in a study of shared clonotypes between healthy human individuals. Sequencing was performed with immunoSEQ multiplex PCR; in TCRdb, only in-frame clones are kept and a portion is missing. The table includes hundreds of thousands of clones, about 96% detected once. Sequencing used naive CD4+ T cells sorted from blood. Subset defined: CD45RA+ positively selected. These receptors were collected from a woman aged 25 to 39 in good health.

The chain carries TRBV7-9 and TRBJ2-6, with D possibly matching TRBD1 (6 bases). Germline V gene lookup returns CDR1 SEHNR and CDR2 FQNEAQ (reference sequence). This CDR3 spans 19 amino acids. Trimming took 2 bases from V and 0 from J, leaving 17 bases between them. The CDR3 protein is CASSLRMGVDSSGANVLTF. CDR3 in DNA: TGTGCCAGCAGCTTAAGGATGGGCGTGGACAGCTCTGGGGCCAACGTCCTGACTTTC.

The CDR3 bases are TGCGCCAGCAGCCAACTCGGCAGGGGGGAAAACACCGGGGAGCTGTTTTTT. This codes for CASSQLGRGENTGELFF. The genes are TRBV4-1 and TRBJ2-2, with a possible D match to TRBD1 (7 bases). Looked up from germline, CDR1 is MGHRA and CDR2 is YSYEKL. Trimming left V 2 bases short and J 2 bases short, with 15 bases between. CDR3 size: 17 residues.

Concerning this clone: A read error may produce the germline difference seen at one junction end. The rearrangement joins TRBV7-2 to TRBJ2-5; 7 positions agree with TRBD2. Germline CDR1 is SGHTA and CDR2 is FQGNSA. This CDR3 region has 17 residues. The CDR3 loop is CASSVAFRAGVMETQYF. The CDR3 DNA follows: TGTGCCAGCAGCGTAGCCTTTCGGGCGGGAGTGATGGAGACCCAGTACTTC.

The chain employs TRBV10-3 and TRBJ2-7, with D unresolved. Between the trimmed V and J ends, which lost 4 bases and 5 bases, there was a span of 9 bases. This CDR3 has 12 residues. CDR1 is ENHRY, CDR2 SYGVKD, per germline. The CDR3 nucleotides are TGTGCCATCAGTGGCCCGGGCAACGAGCAGTACTTC. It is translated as CAISGPGNEQYF.

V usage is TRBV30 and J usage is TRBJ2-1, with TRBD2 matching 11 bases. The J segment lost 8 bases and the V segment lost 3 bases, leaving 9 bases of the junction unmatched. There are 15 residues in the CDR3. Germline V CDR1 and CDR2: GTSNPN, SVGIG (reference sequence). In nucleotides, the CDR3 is TGTGCCTGGAGGCAAACTAGCGGGAGTACCCATGAGCAGTTCTTC. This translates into CAWRQTSGSTHEQFF.

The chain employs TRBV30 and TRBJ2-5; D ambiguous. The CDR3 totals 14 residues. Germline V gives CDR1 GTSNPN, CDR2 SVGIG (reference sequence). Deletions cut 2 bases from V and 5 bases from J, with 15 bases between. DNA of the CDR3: TGTGCCTGGAGTATGACCCGTGGAGCGGAGACCCAGTACTTC. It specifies CAWSMTRGAETQYF.

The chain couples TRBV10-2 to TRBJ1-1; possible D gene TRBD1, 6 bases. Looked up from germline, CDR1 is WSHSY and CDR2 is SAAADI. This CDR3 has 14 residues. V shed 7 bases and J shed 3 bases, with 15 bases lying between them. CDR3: CASTGPPGDTEAFF. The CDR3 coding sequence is TGCGCCAGCACCGGGCCTCCAGGGGACACTGAAGCTTTCTTT.

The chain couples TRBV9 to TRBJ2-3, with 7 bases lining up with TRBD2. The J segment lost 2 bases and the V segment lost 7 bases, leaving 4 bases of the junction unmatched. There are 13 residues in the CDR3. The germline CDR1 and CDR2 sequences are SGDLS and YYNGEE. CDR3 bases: TGTGCCAGCTGGGGAGGGGACACAGATACGCAGTATTTT. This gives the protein CASWGGDTDTQYF.

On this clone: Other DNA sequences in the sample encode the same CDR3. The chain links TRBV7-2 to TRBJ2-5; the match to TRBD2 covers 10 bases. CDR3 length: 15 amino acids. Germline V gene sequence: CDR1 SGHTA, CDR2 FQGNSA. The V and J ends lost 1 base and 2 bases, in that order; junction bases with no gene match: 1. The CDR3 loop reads CASSLVAGGQETQYF. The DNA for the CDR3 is TGTGCCAGCAGCTTAGTAGCGGGAGGTCAAGAGACCCAGTACTTC.

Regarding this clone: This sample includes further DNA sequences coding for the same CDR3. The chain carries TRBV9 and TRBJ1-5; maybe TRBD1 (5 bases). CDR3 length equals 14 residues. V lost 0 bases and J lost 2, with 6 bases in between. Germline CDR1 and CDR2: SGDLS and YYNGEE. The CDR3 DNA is TGTGCCAGCAGCGTAGAAGGGGGCAATCAGCCCCAGCATTTT. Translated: CASSVEGGNQPQHF.

For the CDR3, the DNA is TGTGCCAGCAGTCCCAGGGATGAGCAGTTCTTC. Residues: CASSPRDEQFF. This chain links TRBV28 with TRBJ2-1, with D possibly TRBD1 on 5 matching bases. The CDR3 extends over 11 amino acids. Germline V lookup: CDR1 MDHEN, CDR2 SYDVKM. V was cut by 5 bases and J by 8 bases, with 7 bases left in between.

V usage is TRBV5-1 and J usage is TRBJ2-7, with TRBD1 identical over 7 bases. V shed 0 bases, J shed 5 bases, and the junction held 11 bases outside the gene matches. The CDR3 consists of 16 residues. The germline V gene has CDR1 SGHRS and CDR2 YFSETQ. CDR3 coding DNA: TGCGCCAGCAGCTTGGGGCACGACAGGGTGGAGCACGAGCAGTACTTC. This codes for CASSLGHDRVEHEQYF. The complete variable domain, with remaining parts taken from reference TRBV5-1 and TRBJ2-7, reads KAGVTQTPRYLIKTRGQQVTLSCSPISGHRSVSWYQQTPGQGLQFLFEYFSETQRNKGNFPGRFSGRQFSNSRSEMNVSTLELGDSALYLCASSLGHDRVEHEQYFGPGTRLTVT.

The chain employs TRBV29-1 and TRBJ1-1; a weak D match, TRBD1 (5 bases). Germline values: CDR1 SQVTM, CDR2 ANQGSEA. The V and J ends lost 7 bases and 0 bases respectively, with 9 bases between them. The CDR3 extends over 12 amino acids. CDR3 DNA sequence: TGCAGCGCCGAACAGGTGAACACTGAAGCTTTCTTT. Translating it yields CSAEQVNTEAFF.

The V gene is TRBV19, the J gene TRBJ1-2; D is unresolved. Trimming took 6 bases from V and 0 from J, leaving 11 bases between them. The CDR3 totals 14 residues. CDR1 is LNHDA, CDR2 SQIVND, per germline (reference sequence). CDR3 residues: CASRRVSSNYGYTF. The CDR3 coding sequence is TGTGCCAGTAGGCGGGTCTCCTCTAACTATGGCTACACCTTC.

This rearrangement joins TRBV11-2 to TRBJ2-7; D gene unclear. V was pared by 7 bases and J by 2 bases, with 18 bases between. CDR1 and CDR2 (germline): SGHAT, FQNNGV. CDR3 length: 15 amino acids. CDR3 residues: CASTLRNSPPYEQYF. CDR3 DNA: TGTGCCAGCACTCTGAGGAATAGTCCCCCCTACGAGCAGTACTTC.

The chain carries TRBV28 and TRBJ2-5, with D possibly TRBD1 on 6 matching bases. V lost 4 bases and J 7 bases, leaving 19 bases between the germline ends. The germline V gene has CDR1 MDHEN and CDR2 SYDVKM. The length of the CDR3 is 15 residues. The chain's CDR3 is CASSSPGQPSGTQYF. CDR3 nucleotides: TGTGCCAGCAGTTCCCCCGGACAGCCCTCTGGGACCCAGTACTTC. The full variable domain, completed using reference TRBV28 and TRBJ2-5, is DVKVTQSSRYLVKRTGEKVFLECVQDMDHENMFWYRQDPGLGLRLIYFSYDVKMKEKGDIPEGYSVSREKKERFSLILESASTNQTSMYLCASSSPGQPSGTQYFGPGTRLLVL.

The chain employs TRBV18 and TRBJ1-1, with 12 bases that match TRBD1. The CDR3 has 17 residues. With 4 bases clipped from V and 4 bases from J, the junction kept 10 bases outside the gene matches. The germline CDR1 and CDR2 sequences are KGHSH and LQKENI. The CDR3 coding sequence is TGTGCCAGCTCACAGGGACAGGGGGCGTTGGTGGGCACTGAAGCTTTCTTT. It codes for CASSQGQGALVGTEAFF.

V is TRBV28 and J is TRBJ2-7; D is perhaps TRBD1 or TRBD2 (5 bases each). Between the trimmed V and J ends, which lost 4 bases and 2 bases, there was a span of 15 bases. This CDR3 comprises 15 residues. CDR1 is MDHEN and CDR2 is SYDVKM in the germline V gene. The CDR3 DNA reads TGTGCCAGCAGTTCTGAGACCGGGGCCCCCTACGAGCAGTACTTC. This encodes CASSSETGAPYEQYF.

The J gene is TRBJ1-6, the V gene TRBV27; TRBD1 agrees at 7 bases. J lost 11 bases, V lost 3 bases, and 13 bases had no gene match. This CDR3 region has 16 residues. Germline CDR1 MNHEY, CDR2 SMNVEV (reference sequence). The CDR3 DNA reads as TGTGCCAGCAGTTTTCTACCCGGGACAGTTAGACCACCCCTCCACTTT. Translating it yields CASSFLPGTVRPPLHF.

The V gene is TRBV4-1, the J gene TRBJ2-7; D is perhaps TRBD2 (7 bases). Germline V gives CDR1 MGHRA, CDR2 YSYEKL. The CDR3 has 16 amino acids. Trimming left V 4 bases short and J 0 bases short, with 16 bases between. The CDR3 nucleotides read TGCGCCAGCAGCCTCCTGGGGGGGCCGTTCTCCTACGAGCAGTACTTC. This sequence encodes CASSLLGGPFSYEQYF.